This T cell receptor (beta chain) was identified during a study of tumor and adjacent non-tumor tissue in lung cancer. The study's findings and limits: Compared with tumor, normal lung showed significantly lower TCR diversity.

Germline V gene data show CDR1 as SGHDT and CDR2 as YYEEEE. The CDR3 is 14 residues long. A modified ARM-PCR protocol with three rounds of nested PCR amplified TCRbeta. Via MiXCR, TCRdb re-called the multiplex PCR reads, giving one row per CDR3 protein. The table shows 90,000 to 100,000 distinct CDR3 sequences, with roughly 80% occurring only once. On this clonotype itself: Antigen unknown. The junction departs from the called germline gene at one end, perhaps through a read error.

This sample's RNA came from whole unsorted tissue. The normal lung tissue was taken more than 3 cm from the tumor edge. J is TRBJ1-1 and V is TRBV5-6; D is ambiguous. The sequenced material came from distant non-tumor lung tissue. This receptor was taken from a man in his 60s with small cell lung cancer. The CDR3, as DNA: TGTGCCAGCAGTTTGGTTTCGCAGAACACTGAAGCTTTCTTT. Translation: CASSLVSQNTEAFF.